This TCR beta chain came from a study of spatial heterogeneity in lung cancer (dated by TCRdb to the late 2010s). For the study in its entirety: Beta-chain transcripts were consistently detected in greater numbers than alpha-chain transcripts, which likely reflects a higher abundance of beta-chain transcripts. In the raw uncorrected reads, each unique combination of TCR and UMI appeared more than ten times on average. In non-small cell lung cancer, the study made a quantitative comparison of TCR alpha and beta repertoires among multiple tumor regions, matched nontumor lung and blood. Nonsynonymous mutation counts, determined by whole-exome sequencing of tumor tissue, were related to TCR repertoire features. Both alpha and beta chains were TCR-sequenced in 220 or so tumor regions, about 64 matched nontumor lung samples and approximately 50 PBMC samples obtained at surgery. Summary of the overall study and its limitations: Ubiquitous expanded tumor TCRs were detected in blood more often at tumor resection than at routine follow-up. Additional single-cell paired TCR alpha and beta sequencing was considered necessary to confirm, at a functional level, the hypothesis that regional TCRs recognize regional mutations.

This clonotype was detected ten times or more. There is no known antigen for this receptor. Nothing much larger sits one base from this clone, and base qualities are not available. The CDR3 holds 13 amino acids from the cysteine to the phenylalanine. Only the CDR3 DNA is retained, 39 bases long and in frame from the first base. Trimming at the junction amounts to 6 bases on V and 1 base on J, and the germline ends lie 7 bases apart. Libraries were built with 5' RACE. Sequencing was performed on a NextSeq 500. The TCR library protocol attached a unique molecular identifier to each TCR cDNA molecule to allow correction of PCR and sequencing errors. On the authors' methods: TCR identification, UMI-based error correction and CDR3 extraction were all carried out with Decombinator tools. TCRs above a frequency of 2 per 1,000, corresponding to the top 1% of the tumor frequency distribution, were defined as expanded. Renyi diversity was computed with the R vegan package after each repertoire had been subsampled 100 times to 5,000 TCRs. CDR3 similarity networks were constructed using string-kernel similarity of amino acid triplets, with links drawn between CDR3s whose pairwise similarity was above 0.82. TCRdb reprocessing: public reads trimmed at Q25 with fastp, clones called with MiXCR, in-frame beta chains kept. A single entry per CDR3 protein holds the most common genes and DNA from its merged rows. The V and J calls and clone size are TCRdb's, not the authors'. The sample table contains about 23,000 distinct CDR3 sequences; only one count was recorded for around 5.1% of them. The ten most abundant clones make up around 5.2% of the sample.

The intended sense of this specimen's time point label: sample taken at primary tumor resection. The donors were 72 patients from the lung TRACERx cohort who had early-stage, untreated non-small cell lung cancer. Whole RNA extracted from tumor and nontumor lung tissue, or from cryopreserved PBMC samples, was used for TCR sequencing without cell sorting. Patients were selected for TCR sequencing only if sufficient RNA was available from at least two tumor regions. The sequence links TRBV12-3 or TRBV12-4 to TRBJ2-1, with a weak D call of TRBD1 (6 bases match). Sample: PBMCs, taken at surgery. The source is a male donor with early-stage non-small cell lung cancer. The DNA reads TGTGCCAGCAGCGGACAGTCCTACAATGAGCAGTTCTTC. This sequence encodes CASSGQSYNEQFF.